This entry lists 17 T cell receptor beta chains sequenced from one sample in a study of blood T cell repertoires in COVID-19. Profiled with immunoSEQ multiplex PCR; TCRdb holds only in-frame clones, not every one. The sample holds a few hundred thousand clones, less than 90% seen once. The source material was PBMCs or T cells enriched from blood (not recorded which). Source of these receptors: a young woman who had recovered from COVID-19.

The chain recombines TRBV3-1 (or the pseudogene TRBV3-2) with TRBJ1-2; the match to TRBD1 covers 7 bases. CDR3 size: 15 residues. CDR1 is LGHDT and CDR2 is YNNKEL in the germline V gene (reference sequence). V trimming: 1 base; J trimming: 2 bases; junction bases outside the gene matches: 4. The CDR3 bases are TGTGCCAGCAGCCAAGGACAGGGAGCAAACTATGGCTACACCTTC. This translates into CASSQGQGANYGYTF.

As regards this clone: This sample includes further DNA sequences coding for the same CDR3. The chain combines TRBV27 with TRBJ1-6; D is undetermined. Germline V CDR1 and CDR2: MNHEY, SMNVEV (reference sequence). Trimming took 2 bases from V and 8 from J, leaving 4 bases between them. The CDR3 extends over 12 amino acids. This CDR3 is CASSLRDSPLHF. The CDR3 nucleotides are TGTGCCAGCAGTTTACGGGATTCACCCCTCCACTTT.

V and J are TRBV9 and TRBJ2-7; TRBD2 is a possible D gene (5 bases). Looked up from germline, CDR1 is SGDLS and CDR2 is YYNGEE. Deletions cut 0 bases from V and 0 bases from J, with 13 bases between. The CDR3 has 16 residues. In DNA form, the CDR3 reads TGTGCCAGCAGCGTAGGTGACGCCGAGGGCTCCTACGAGCAGTACTTC. Translating it yields CASSVGDAEGSYEQYF.

The rearrangement uses TRBV28 and TRBJ2-7; 9 bases map to TRBD1. V lost 7 bases, J lost 3 bases, and 10 bases stayed unmatched. This CDR3 contains 15 residues. Per the germline V gene, CDR1 is MDHEN and CDR2 is SYDVKM. The CDR3 sequence: CASTLPGTGIYEQYF. The CDR3 region has the DNA TGTGCCAGCACCCTCCCCGGGACAGGGATCTACGAGCAGTACTTC.

Of note for this clone: This sample includes further DNA sequences coding for the same CDR3. CDR3 DNA: TGCGCCAGCAGCTTAGGTCTAGCGGGAGTCTTTAGCACAGATACGCAGTATTTT. Encoded protein: CASSLGLAGVFSTDTQYF. The chain uses TRBV5-1 and TRBJ2-3, with 10 bases lining up with TRBD2. CDR1 and CDR2 (germline): SGHRS, YFSETQ. The CDR3 runs 18 residues. Germline trimming cut 2 bases from V and 0 bases from J; bases unmatched to any gene: 9.

The genes are TRBV19 and TRBJ1-5; 12 bases map to TRBD1. CDR1 is LNHDA, CDR2 SQIVND, per germline (reference sequence). The junction had 9 bases not matched to a gene; V was cut back by 4 bases and J by 2 bases. This CDR3 is built from 18 residues. The CDR3, as DNA: TGTGCCAGTAGTAGGGAGGGGACAGGGGGCGTTGGCAATCAGCCCCAGCATTTT. Its protein product is CASSREGTGGVGNQPQHF.

This chain joins TRBV29-1 and TRBJ2-7; 8 bases align to TRBD1. V gave up 5 bases and J gave up 6 bases; unmatched junction bases: 9. CDR1 and CDR2 (germline): SQVTM, ANQGSEA. This CDR3 contains 13 residues. CDR3: CSVLYGQGAEQYF. The CDR3 DNA reads TGCAGCGTTCTATACGGACAGGGCGCCGAGCAGTACTTC.

This chain links TRBV27 with TRBJ1-5; possibly TRBD1 for D (5 bases). The CDR3 is 14 residues long. V lost 3 bases, J lost 6 bases, and 12 bases lay in between. In germline, CDR1 is MNHEY, CDR2 SMNVEV (reference sequence). CDR3 sequence: CASSFDGAAQPQHF. DNA for the CDR3: TGTGCCAGCAGTTTTGATGGGGCGGCTCAGCCCCAGCATTTT.

This chain connects TRBV28 to TRBJ1-2; 9 bases agree with TRBD1. Germline V gives CDR1 MDHEN, CDR2 SYDVKM. This CDR3 contains 17 residues. The J segment lost 7 bases and the V segment lost 1 base, leaving 13 bases of the junction unmatched. CDR3 DNA: TGTGCCAGCAGTTTATACCGGATCCGGGACAGGGATTCTGGCTACACCTTC. The encoded protein is CASSLYRIRDRDSGYTF.

This rearrangement joins TRBV5-8 to TRBJ2-1, with 10 bases fitting TRBD1. V was pared by 0 bases and J by 2 bases, with 2 bases of the junction left unmatched. The CDR3 is 16 amino acids. CDR1 is SGHTS, CDR2 YDEGEE, per germline. The CDR3 bases are TGTGCCAGCAGCTTGGACGGGACAGGGGCCTACAATGAGCAGTTCTTC. Amino acids: CASSLDGTGAYNEQFF.

The rearrangement uses TRBV6-1 and TRBJ1-4; a weak D match, TRBD1 (5 bases). CDR3 length: 15 amino acids. Trimming took 2 bases from V and 10 from J, leaving 17 bases between them. Germline V gene lookup returns CDR1 MNHNS and CDR2 SASEGT. The CDR3 loop is CASSELGSPGGKLFF. CDR3 nucleotide sequence: TGTGCCAGCAGTGAACTAGGGAGCCCGGGGGGAAAACTGTTTTTT.

The CDR3 DNA reads as TGTGCCAGCAGCCTCCCCGTGGCTAGCGGGGAAGATACGCAGTATTTT. Translated, it gives CASSLPVASGEDTQYF. This sequence joins TRBV11-2 and TRBJ2-3, with 9 bases fitting TRBD2. After removal of 5 bases from V and 5 bases from J, the junction contained 11 bases not matched to a gene. The germline V gene encodes CDR1 SGHAT and CDR2 FQNNGV. This CDR3 has 16 residues. Full variable domain (remainder filled in from reference TRBV11-2 and TRBJ2-3): EAGVAQSPRYKIIEKRQSVAFWCNPISGHATLYWYQQILGQGPKLLIQFQNNGVVDDSQLPKDRFSAERLKGVDSTLKIQPAKLEDSAVYLCASSLPVASGEDTQYFGPGTRLTVL.

The chain has TRBV3-1 (or the pseudogene TRBV3-2) and TRBJ2-3; D not certain. Between the trimmed V and J ends, which lost 1 base and 0 bases, there was a span of 8 bases. Per the germline V gene, CDR1 is LGHDT and CDR2 is YNNKEL (reference sequence). The CDR3 spans 15 residues. The CDR3 sequence is CASSQGIRSTDTQYF. DNA for the CDR3: TGTGCCAGCAGCCAAGGTATACGGAGCACAGATACGCAGTATTTT.

The gene calls are TRBV5-1 and TRBJ1-1; 7 nucleotides agree with TRBD1. Germline V gene lookup returns CDR1 SGHRS and CDR2 YFSETQ. The CDR3 sequence is 13 residues long. J lost 3 bases, V lost 2 bases, and 1 base had no gene match. CDR3 nucleotides: TGCGCCAGCAGCTTCACAGGGGACACTGAAGCTTTCTTT. Encoded protein: CASSFTGDTEAFF.

The chain combines TRBV24-1 with TRBJ1-2, with D unclear. Trimming left V 7 bases short and J 3 bases short, with 8 bases between. CDR3 size: 12 residues. Germline V gives CDR1 KGHDR, CDR2 SFDVKD. The CDR3 region has the DNA TGTGCCACCAGGGATCGGGACTATGGCTACACCTTC. Encoded protein: CATRDRDYGYTF.

The V gene is TRBV30, the J gene TRBJ1-1; TRBD1 might be the D (6 bases). Germline V gene lookup returns CDR1 GTSNPN and CDR2 SVGIG (reference sequence). Trimming took off 4 bases at V and 4 bases at J, with 10 bases between the two ends. The CDR3 contains 12 residues. The CDR3 DNA reads as TGTGCCTGGACAGTGGGGGCCACTGAAGCTTTCTTT. This translates into CAWTVGATEAFF.

The table lists this clone with a few counts. This rearrangement joins TRBV23-1 to TRBJ2-7; D gene unclear. TRBV23-1 is flagged as an ORF with uncertain function. This CDR3 region has 12 residues. The ends were cut back, 2 bases at V and 3 bases at J, with 5 bases in the middle. DNA of the CDR3: TGCGCCAGCAGTCAACGGGTCTACGAGCAGTACTTC. This translates into CASSQRVYEQYF.